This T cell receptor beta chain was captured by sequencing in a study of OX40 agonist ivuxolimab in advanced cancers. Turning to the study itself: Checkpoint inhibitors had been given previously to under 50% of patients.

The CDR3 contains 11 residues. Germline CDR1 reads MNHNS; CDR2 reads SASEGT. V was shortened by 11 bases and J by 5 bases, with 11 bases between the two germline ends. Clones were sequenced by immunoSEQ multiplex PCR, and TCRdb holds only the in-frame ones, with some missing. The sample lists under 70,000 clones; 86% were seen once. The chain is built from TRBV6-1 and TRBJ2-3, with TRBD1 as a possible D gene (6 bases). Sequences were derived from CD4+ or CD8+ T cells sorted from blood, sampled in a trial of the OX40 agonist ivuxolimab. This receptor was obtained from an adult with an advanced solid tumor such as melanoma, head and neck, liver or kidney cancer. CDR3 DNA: TGTGCCGAGCAGGGGCAAGATACGCAGTATTTT. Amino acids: CAEQGQDTQYF.